The present T cell receptor beta chain was sequenced within a study of regulatory T cells in long-lasting Graves disease. Time point: newly diagnosed GD, antithyroid drugs for less than 3 months. PBMC-extracted RNA yielded the TCR library. V shed 6 bases and J shed 5 bases, with 19 bases lying between them. The length of the CDR3 is 14 residues. Germline V CDR1 and CDR2: SQVTM, ANQGSEA. In its sample, this clonotype was seen many times. Investigators prepared the TCR beta libraries by applying iRepertoire HTBI primers and Arm-PCR of CDR3 regions. MiXCR, applied by TCRdb to the multiplex PCR reads, yields one record per CDR3 protein. The sample holds roughly 400,000 distinct CDR3 sequences; 15% are singletons and the top ten take approximately 8%. The same sample was also used in a study of T cells in Graves' hyperthyroidism and ophthalmopathy.

The chain carries TRBV29-1 and TRBJ1-1; TRBD1 might be the D (5 bases). Material: peripheral blood mononuclear cells (PBMCs), obtained at new diagnosis, from a patient treated with antithyroid drugs. The source is a middle-aged woman with Graves disease. The CDR3 region is CSVEHGGARTEAFF. CDR3 bases: TGCAGCGTCGAACATGGCGGGGCTAGGACTGAAGCTTTCTTT.